The 15 T cell receptor beta chains in this list originate from one sample, sequenced in a study of OX40 agonist ivuxolimab in advanced cancers. Produced via immunoSEQ multiplex PCR; TCRdb's table is partial and in-frame only. The data hold about 77,000 clones, with approximately 86% observed a single time. This specimen consisted of CD4+ or CD8+ T cells sorted from blood, obtained in a trial of the OX40 agonist ivuxolimab. Source of these receptors: an adult with an advanced solid tumor such as melanoma, head and neck, liver or kidney cancer.

The CDR3, as DNA: TGTGCCAGCAGCTTAGCGAGGGAGACCCAGTACTTC. Translation: CASSLARETQYF. The chain carries TRBV7-2 and TRBJ2-5, with D hard to call. CDR3 length equals 12 residues. CDR1 is SGHTA and CDR2 is FQGNSA in the germline V gene. Trimming left V 0 bases short and J 5 bases short, with 4 bases between.

The chain joins TRBV29-1 to TRBJ2-1, with 9 bases lining up with TRBD2. The J segment lost 7 bases and the V segment lost 7 bases, leaving 11 bases of the junction unmatched. The germline V gene has CDR1 SQVTM and CDR2 ANQGSEA. The CDR3 consists of 14 residues. The CDR3 protein is CSGRAGGSTNEQFF. CDR3 DNA: TGCAGCGGAAGAGCGGGGGGCTCCACGAATGAGCAGTTCTTC.

V usage is TRBV6-1 and J usage is TRBJ2-7; 8 nucleotides align to TRBD2. This CDR3 is built from 14 residues. Trimming cost V 4 bases and J 1 base; bases outside gene matches: 3. Germline CDR1 is MNHNS and CDR2 is SASEGT. The DNA for the CDR3 is TGTGCCAGCAGTGTTACTAGCGGTTCCTACGAGCAGTACTTC. Translating gives CASSVTSGSYEQYF.

V usage is TRBV15 and J usage is TRBJ2-1, with D hard to call. The germline gives CDR1 LNHNV, CDR2 YYDKDF (reference sequence). V lost 6 bases and J lost 5, with 14 bases in between. The CDR3 is 14 amino acids. CDR3 coding DNA: TGTGCCACCAGAGCCGCTCGGAGTCACAATGAGCAGTTCTTC. This encodes CATRAARSHNEQFF.

The V and J genes are TRBV29-1 and TRBJ1-2; 10 nucleotides align to TRBD1. CDR3 length: 14 amino acids. Looked up from germline, CDR1 is SQVTM and CDR2 is ANQGSEA. V was pared by 5 bases and J by 8 bases, with 11 bases of the junction left unmatched. The CDR3 nucleotides read TGCAGCGTTCCAATGACAGGGGGCGCGGAGGGCTACACCTTC. This sequence encodes CSVPMTGGAEGYTF.

V is TRBV4-3 and J is TRBJ1-1; D remains unclear. The germline V and J ends were trimmed by 0 bases and 3 bases, with 8 bases remaining between them. CDR3 size: 14 residues. In germline, CDR1 is LGHNA, CDR2 YSLEER. CDR3 nucleotide sequence: TGCGCCAGCAGCCAAGAAGGCAGACACACTGAAGCTTTCTTT. Protein product: CASSQEGRHTEAFF.

This clone occurred a few times. The CDR3: CASSFGRVGNQPQHF. The CDR3 coding sequence is TGTGCCAGCAGCTTCGGCAGGGTAGGGAATCAGCCCCAGCATTTT. The V gene is TRBV7-2, the J gene TRBJ1-5; perhaps TRBD1 as D (5 bases). The CDR3 contains 15 residues. Trimming removed 3 bases at V and 4 bases at J, with 13 bases between. Germline CDR1 is SGHTA and CDR2 is FQGNSA.

The V call is TRBV5-4, the J call TRBJ1-2; D possibly corresponds to TRBD1 (5 bases). V lost 4 bases and J lost 2, with 9 bases in between. This CDR3 comprises 13 residues. The germline CDR1 and CDR2 sequences are SGHNT and YYREEE (reference sequence). CDR3 DNA: TGTGCCAGCAGCACAGACAGAAACTATGGCTACACCTTC. Protein sequence: CASSTDRNYGYTF.

The chain carries TRBV4-3 and TRBJ2-2; D might be TRBD2 (5 bases). Germline CDR1 reads LGHNA; CDR2 reads YSLEER. This CDR3 contains 14 residues. V was pared by 0 bases and J by 7 bases, with 9 bases between. This chain's CDR3 is CASSQDRGLGELFF. CDR3 DNA sequence: TGCGCCAGCAGCCAAGATCGCGGGCTCGGGGAGCTGTTTTTT.

The DNA of the CDR3 is TGTGCCAGCATGATGAGAGCGGGCACCGGGGAGCTGTTTTTT. As protein: CASMMRAGTGELFF. J is TRBJ2-2 and V is TRBV6-5; D is possibly TRBD2 (6 bases). The CDR3 is made up of 14 amino acids. CDR1 is MNHEY and CDR2 is SVGAGI in the germline V gene. Trimming pared 7 bases from V and 4 bases from J, leaving 13 bases between.

This clone has a handful of counts. This chain uses TRBV4-1 with TRBJ1-2; TRBD1 is a possible D gene (6 bases). V shed 0 bases and J shed 5 bases, with 22 bases lying between them. This CDR3 has 18 amino acids. Germline CDR1 reads MGHRA; CDR2 reads YSYEKL. CDR3 region: CASSQEASGRQGRYGYTF. For the CDR3, the DNA is TGCGCCAGCAGCCAAGAGGCTTCGGGGAGGCAGGGGCGATATGGCTACACCTTC.

This chain connects TRBV29-1 to TRBJ2-1, with a weak D call TRBD2 (6 bases). Per the germline V gene, CDR1 is SQVTM and CDR2 is ANQGSEA. The CDR3 spans 12 residues. V lost 6 bases and J lost 5, with 11 bases in between. The CDR3 is CSVGTRNNEQFF. DNA of the CDR3: TGCAGCGTCGGGACTCGTAACAATGAGCAGTTCTTC.

The chain couples TRBV5-1 to TRBJ2-1; 13 bases fit TRBD2. Germline V gives CDR1 SGHRS, CDR2 YFSETQ. After removal of 4 bases from V and 7 bases from J, the junction contained 8 bases not matched to a gene. CDR3 size: 16 residues. This CDR3 reads CASSPLAGGPRNEQFF. The CDR3 DNA reads TGCGCCAGCAGCCCACTAGCGGGGGGGCCGAGGAATGAGCAGTTCTTC.

This sequence joins TRBV6-5 and TRBJ1-1; 10 positions agree with TRBD1. The CDR3 has 15 amino acids. Germline lookup yields CDR1 MNHEY and CDR2 SVGAGI. The V segment lost 8 bases and the J segment 4 bases; nucleotides outside the gene matches: 10. DNA for the CDR3: TGTGCCAGCTGCCCCGGGGGACAGGGGTGCACTGAAGCTTTCTTT. Translation: CASCPGGQGCTEAFF.

V gene TRBV19 combines with J gene TRBJ2-2; D not resolved. The germline CDR1 and CDR2 sequences are LNHDA and SQIVND (reference sequence). V was cut by 3 bases and J by 3 bases, with 14 bases left in between. The CDR3 spans 16 residues. The CDR3 loop is CASSIGMMPYTGELFF. The DNA of the CDR3 is TGTGCCAGTAGTATTGGGATGATGCCGTACACCGGGGAGCTGTTTTTT.